This paragraph reports one T cell receptor beta chain. The data were produced by immunoSEQ multiplex PCR, yet TCRdb's version contains in-frame clones alone and is incomplete. Here the sample spans 300,000 to 400,000 clones, around 90% being singletons. CDR1 SGDLS and CDR2 YYNGEE come from the germline V gene. The junction had 6 bases not matched to a gene; V was cut back by 0 bases and J by 0 bases. This CDR3 is built from 18 residues. The data stem from a study of Ad26.COV2.S vaccination and SARS-CoV-2 variants. Regarding treatment: about 20 received Ad26.COV2.S at low or high dose, single or two shots; a few received placebo; per-sample allocation not given. At day 63 after the first vaccine or placebo injection, samples were drawn. At a Boston site, the person donating was an adult of 18-55 years.

This clonotype was obtained from a person between 18 and 65 years old who received the Ad26.COV2.S COVID-19 vaccine or a placebo. Sequencing was performed on peripheral blood, taken in a trial of Ad26.COV2.S vaccine versus placebo. The chain has TRBV9 and TRBJ2-3; the match to TRBD2 covers 11 bases. For the CDR3, the DNA is TGTGCCAGCAGCGTAGATAGCGGGGGGGCCATGAGCACAGATACGCAGTATTTT. It specifies CASSVDSGGAMSTDTQYF.